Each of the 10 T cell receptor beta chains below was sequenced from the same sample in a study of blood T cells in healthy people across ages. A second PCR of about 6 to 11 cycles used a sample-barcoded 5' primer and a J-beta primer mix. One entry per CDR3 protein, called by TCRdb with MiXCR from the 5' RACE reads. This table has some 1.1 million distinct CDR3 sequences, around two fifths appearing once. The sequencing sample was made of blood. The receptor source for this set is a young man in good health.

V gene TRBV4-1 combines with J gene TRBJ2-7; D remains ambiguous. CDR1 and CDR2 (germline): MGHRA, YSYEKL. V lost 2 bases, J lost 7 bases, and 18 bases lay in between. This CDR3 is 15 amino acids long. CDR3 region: CASSQILGTVNEQYF. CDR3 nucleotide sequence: TGCGCCAGCAGCCAAATCTTGGGCACGGTAAATGAGCAGTACTTC.

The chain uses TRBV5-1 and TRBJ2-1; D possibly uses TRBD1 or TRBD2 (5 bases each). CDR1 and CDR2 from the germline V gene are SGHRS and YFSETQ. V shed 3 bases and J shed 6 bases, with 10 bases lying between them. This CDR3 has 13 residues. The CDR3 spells CASSCGQGNEQFF. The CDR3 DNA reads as TGCGCCAGCAGCTGCGGGCAGGGCAATGAGCAGTTCTTC.

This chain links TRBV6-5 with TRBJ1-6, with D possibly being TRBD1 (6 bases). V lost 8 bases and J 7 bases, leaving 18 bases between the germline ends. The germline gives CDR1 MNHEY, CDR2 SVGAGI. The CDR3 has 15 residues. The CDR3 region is CASGFGGTMNSPLHF. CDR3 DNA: TGTGCCAGCGGCTTCGGCGGGACAATGAATTCACCCCTCCACTTT.

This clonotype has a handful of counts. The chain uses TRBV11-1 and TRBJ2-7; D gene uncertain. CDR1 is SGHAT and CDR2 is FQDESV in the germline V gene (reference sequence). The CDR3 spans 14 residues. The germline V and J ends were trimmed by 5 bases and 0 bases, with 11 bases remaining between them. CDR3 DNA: TGTGCCAGCAGCCCACAGTGGAGCTCCTACGAGCAGTACTTC. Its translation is CASSPQWSSYEQYF.

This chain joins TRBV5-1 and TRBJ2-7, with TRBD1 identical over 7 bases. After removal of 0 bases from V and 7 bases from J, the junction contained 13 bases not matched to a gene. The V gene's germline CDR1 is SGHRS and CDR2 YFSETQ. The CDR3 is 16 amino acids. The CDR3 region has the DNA TGCGCCAGCAGCTTGGAGTTTACAGGGGAATCCAATGAGCAGTACTTC. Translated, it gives CASSLEFTGESNEQYF.

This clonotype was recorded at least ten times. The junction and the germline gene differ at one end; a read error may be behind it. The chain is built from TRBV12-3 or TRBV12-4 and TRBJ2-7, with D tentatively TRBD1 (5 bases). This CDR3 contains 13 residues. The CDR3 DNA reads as TGCGCCAGCAGCCCGGACACCTCCTACGAGCAGTACTTC. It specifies CASSPDTSYEQYF.

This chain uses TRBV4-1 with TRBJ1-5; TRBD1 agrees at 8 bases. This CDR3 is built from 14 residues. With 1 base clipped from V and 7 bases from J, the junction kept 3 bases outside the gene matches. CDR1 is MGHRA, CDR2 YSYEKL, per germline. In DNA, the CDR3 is TGCGCCAGCAGCCAAGCAGGGGGCAGGCAGCCCCAGCATTTT. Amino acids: CASSQAGGRQPQHF.

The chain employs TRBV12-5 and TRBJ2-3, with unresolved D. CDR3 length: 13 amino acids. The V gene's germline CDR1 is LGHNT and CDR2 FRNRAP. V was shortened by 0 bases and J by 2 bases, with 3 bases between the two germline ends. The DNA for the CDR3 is TGTGCTAGTGGTTTGGTCCCCACAGATACGCAGTATTTT. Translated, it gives CASGLVPTDTQYF.

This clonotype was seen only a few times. CDR3 sequence reads: CASSPGQNSPLHF. Written as DNA, the CDR3 is TGCGCCAGCAGCCCTGGACAAAATTCACCCCTCCACTTT. The V call is TRBV5-1, the J call TRBJ1-6, with D possibly being TRBD1 (5 bases). The V end lost 4 bases, the J end lost 7 bases, and 9 bases lay between the germline ends. Germline CDR1 SGHRS, CDR2 YFSETQ. This CDR3 contains 13 residues.

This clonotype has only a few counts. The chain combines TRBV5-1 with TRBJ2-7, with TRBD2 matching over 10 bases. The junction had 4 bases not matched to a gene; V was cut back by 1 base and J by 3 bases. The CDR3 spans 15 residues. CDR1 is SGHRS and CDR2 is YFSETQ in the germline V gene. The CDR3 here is CASSLRLAGFYEQYF. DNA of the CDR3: TGCGCCAGCAGCTTGCGACTAGCGGGTTTCTACGAGCAGTACTTC.